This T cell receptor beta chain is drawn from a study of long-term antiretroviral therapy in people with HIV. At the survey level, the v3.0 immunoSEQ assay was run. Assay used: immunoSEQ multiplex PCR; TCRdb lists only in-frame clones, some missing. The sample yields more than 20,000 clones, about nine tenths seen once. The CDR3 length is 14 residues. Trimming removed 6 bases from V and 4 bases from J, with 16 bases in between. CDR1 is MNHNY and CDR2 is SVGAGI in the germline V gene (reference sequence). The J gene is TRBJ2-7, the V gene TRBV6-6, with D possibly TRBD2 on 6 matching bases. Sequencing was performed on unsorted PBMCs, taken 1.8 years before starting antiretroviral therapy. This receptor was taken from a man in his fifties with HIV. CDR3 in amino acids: CASSRRRAEYEQYF. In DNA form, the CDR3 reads TGTGCCAGCAGCCGCCGGAGGGCCGAATACGAGCAGTACTTC.